This TCR beta chain was recovered during a study of OX40 agonist ivuxolimab in advanced cancers. Study-level information: Patients achieving partial responses numbered three: one hepatocellular carcinoma case and two cutaneous melanoma cases.

The data were produced by immunoSEQ multiplex PCR, yet TCRdb's version contains in-frame clones alone and is incomplete. The sample lists tens of thousands of clones, 82% occurring once. From germline, CDR1 is MNHNY and CDR2 SVGAGI (reference sequence). This CDR3 is 12 amino acids long. V was clipped by 11 bases and J by 5 bases, with 15 bases between them. Note on this clone: No antigen is known for it.

The study, taken as a whole, reports: Clonal expansion was seen in CD4+ and CD8+ blood T cells by week 6 at 0.1 to 3.0 mg/kg. Near-lowest levels of clonal expansion characterized partial responders at 0.1-3.0 mg/kg.

Patients with a history of autoimmune disease or on systemic immunosuppression were excluded. The sample consisted of CD4+ or CD8+ T cells sorted from blood, taken in a trial of the OX40 agonist ivuxolimab. The source of this sequence is an adult with an advanced solid tumor such as melanoma, head and neck, liver or kidney cancer. This chain connects TRBV6-6 to TRBJ1-2; D is undetermined. The CDR3: CAVAGGEYGYTF. In nucleotides, the CDR3 is TGTGCCGTCGCGGGTGGGGAGTATGGCTACACCTTC.